One sample yielded the 6 T cell receptor beta chains listed below, sequenced in a study of a mutant IDH1 vaccine in newly diagnosed glioma. No antigen is known for these receptors. Sequencing used immunoSEQ multiplex PCR; TCRdb keeps in-frame clones, though not all of them. The table includes 50,000 to 75,000 clones, around four fifths detected once. The sample's time point: week 5, during vaccination. Each dose delivered 300 ug of mutant IDH1 20-mer peptide subcutaneously with imiquimod. Sequencing used PBMCs, obtained from a glioma patient whose treatment included an IDH1 peptide vaccine. The receptors were sampled from a woman aged 50 to 60 with glioma.

CDR3 nucleotides: TGTGCCAGCAGCTTAGGTCCGGGACAGGGATCCCTTGCGAACACCGGGGAGCTGTTTTTT. Its protein product is CASSLGPGQGSLANTGELFF. The genes are TRBV7-8 and TRBJ2-2, with 9 bases identical to TRBD1. Germline V lookup: CDR1 SGHVS, CDR2 FQNEAQ. The CDR3 is 20 residues long. Trimming removed 1 base from V and 0 bases from J; junction bases left unmatched: 12.

The CDR3 DNA reads as TGCGCCAGCAGCCCTCAACAGGGAGCCTATGGCTACACCTTC. Protein: CASSPQQGAYGYTF. This chain connects TRBV5-1 to TRBJ1-2, with D perhaps matching TRBD1 (6 bases). This CDR3 region has 14 residues. Trimming removed 4 bases at V and 4 bases at J, with 14 bases between. In germline, CDR1 is SGHRS, CDR2 YFSETQ.

V gene TRBV7-2 combines with J gene TRBJ2-7, with D unclear. The germline V gene has CDR1 SGHTA and CDR2 FQGNSA. The CDR3 is 16 amino acids. Trimming removed 2 bases from V and 2 bases from J, with 16 bases in between. The CDR3 loop is CASSLYLGPDTYEQYF. The CDR3 nucleotides are TGTGCCAGCAGCTTATATCTTGGCCCAGATACCTACGAGCAGTACTTC. The whole variable domain, filled in from reference TRBV7-2 and TRBJ2-7, reads GAGVSQSPSNKVTEKGKDVELRCDPISGHTALYWYRQSLGQGLEFLIYFQGNSAPDKSGLPSDRFSAERTGGSVSTLTIQRTQQEDSAVYLCASSLYLGPDTYEQYFGPGTRLTVT.

V and J are TRBV6-5 and TRBJ1-5, with 9 bases that match TRBD1. The CDR3 has 14 residues. J gave up 3 bases and V 5 bases, and 2 bases lay outside the gene matches. Germline values: CDR1 MNHEY, CDR2 SVGAGI. The CDR3 spells CASSRTGDNQPQHF. DNA for the CDR3: TGTGCCAGCAGTAGGACAGGGGACAATCAGCCCCAGCATTTT.

The rearrangement uses TRBV18 and TRBJ2-3; D uncertain. Germline loops: CDR1 KGHSH, CDR2 LQKENI. The V and J ends lost 6 bases and 0 bases respectively, with 10 bases between them. This CDR3 comprises 14 residues. The CDR3 spells CASSPPESTDTQYF. The CDR3 coding sequence is TGTGCCAGCTCGCCTCCGGAAAGCACAGATACGCAGTATTTT.

The chain is built from TRBV9 and TRBJ1-2; TRBD1 matches at 7 bases. Germline V gene lookup returns CDR1 SGDLS and CDR2 YYNGEE. The CDR3 is made up of 16 amino acids. V trimming: 3 bases; J trimming: 0 bases; junction bases outside the gene matches: 8. CDR3 sequence (DNA): TGTGCCAGCAGCGCTAGGGACAGCACAGCTAACTATGGCTACACCTTC. Protein product: CASSARDSTANYGYTF.